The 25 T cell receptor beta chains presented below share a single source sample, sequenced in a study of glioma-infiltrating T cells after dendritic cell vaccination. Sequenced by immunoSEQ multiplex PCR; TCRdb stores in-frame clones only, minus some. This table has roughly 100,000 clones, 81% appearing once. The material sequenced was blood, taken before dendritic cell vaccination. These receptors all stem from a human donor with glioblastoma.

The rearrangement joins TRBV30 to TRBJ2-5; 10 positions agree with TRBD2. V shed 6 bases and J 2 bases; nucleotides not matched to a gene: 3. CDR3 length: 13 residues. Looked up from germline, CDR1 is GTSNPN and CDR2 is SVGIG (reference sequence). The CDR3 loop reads CACKRGGQETQYF. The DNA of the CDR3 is TGTGCCTGCAAGCGGGGGGGACAAGAGACCCAGTACTTC.

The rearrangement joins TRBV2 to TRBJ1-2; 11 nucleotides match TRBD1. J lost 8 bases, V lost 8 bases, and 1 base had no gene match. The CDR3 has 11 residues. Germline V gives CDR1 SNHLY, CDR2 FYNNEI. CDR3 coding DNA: TGTGCCAGCCGGGACAGGGGGGGCTACACCTTC. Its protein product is CASRDRGGYTF. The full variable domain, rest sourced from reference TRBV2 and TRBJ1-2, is EPEVTQTPSHQVTQMGQEVILRCVPISNHLYFYWYRQILGQKVEFLVSFYNNEISEKSEIFDDQFSVERPDGSNFTLKIRSTKLEDSAMYFCASRDRGGYTFGSGTRLTVV.

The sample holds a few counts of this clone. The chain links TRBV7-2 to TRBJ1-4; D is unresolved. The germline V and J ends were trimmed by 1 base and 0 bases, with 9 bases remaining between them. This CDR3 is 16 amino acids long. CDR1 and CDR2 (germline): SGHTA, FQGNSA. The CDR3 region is CASSLVPPATNEKLFF. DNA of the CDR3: TGTGCCAGCAGCTTAGTTCCCCCAGCAACTAATGAAAAACTGTTTTTT.

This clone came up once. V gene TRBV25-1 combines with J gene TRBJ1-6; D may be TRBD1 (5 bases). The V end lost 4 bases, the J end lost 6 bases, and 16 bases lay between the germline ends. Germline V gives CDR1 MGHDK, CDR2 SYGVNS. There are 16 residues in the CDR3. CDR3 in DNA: TGTGCCAGCAGTGTCTCCTGGGGGGTGGGTAATTCACCCCTCCACTTT. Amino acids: CASSVSWGVGNSPLHF.

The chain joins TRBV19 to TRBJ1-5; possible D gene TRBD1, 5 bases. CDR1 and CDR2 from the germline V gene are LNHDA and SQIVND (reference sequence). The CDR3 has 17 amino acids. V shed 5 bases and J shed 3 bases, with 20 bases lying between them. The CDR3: CASSPFLDQGDNQPQHF. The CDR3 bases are TGTGCCAGTAGTCCATTTCTGGACCAAGGGGACAATCAGCCCCAGCATTTT.

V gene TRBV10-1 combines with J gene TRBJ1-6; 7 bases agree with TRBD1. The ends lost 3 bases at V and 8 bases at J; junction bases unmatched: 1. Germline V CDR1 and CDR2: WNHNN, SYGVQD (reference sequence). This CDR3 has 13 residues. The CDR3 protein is CASSDTGDSPLHF. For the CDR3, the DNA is TGCGCCAGCAGTGACACAGGGGATTCACCCCTCCACTTT.

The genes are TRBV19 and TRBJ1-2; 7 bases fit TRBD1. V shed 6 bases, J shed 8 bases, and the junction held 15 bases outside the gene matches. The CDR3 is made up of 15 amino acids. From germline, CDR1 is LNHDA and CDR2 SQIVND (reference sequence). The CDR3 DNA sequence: TGTGCCAGTAGCGCGATGGACAGGACCTTGGGAGGCTACACCTTC. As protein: CASSAMDRTLGGYTF.

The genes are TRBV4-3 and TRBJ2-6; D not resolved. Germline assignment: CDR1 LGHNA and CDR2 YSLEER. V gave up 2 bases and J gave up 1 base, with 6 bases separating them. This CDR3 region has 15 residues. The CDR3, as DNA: TGCGCCAGCAGCCAAATTCTGTCTGGGGCCAACGTCCTGACTTTC. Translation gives CASSQILSGANVLTF.

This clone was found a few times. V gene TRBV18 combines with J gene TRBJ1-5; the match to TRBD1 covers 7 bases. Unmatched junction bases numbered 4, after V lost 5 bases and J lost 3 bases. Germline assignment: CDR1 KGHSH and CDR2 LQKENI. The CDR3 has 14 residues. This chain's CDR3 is CASSATGNNQPQHF. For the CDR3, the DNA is TGTGCCAGCTCAGCGACAGGGAACAATCAGCCCCAGCATTTT.

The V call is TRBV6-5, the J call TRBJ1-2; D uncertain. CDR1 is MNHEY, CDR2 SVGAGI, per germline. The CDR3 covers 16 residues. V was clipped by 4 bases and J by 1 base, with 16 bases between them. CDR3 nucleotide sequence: TGTGCCAGCAGTTTTAGTGGGAGACCGCTTAACTATGGCTACACCTTC. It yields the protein CASSFSGRPLNYGYTF.

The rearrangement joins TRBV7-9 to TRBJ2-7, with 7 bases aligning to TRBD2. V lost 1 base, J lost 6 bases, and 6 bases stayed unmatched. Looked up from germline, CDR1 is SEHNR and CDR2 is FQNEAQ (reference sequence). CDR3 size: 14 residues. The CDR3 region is CASSLGSREGEQYF. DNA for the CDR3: TGTGCCAGCAGCTTAGGCTCCAGGGAGGGCGAGCAGTACTTC.

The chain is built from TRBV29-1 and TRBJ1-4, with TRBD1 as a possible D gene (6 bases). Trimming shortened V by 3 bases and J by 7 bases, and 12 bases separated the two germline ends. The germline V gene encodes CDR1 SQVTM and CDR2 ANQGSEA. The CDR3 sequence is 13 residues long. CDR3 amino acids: CSVEGRGSEKLFF. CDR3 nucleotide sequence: TGCAGCGTTGAGGGCAGGGGAAGTGAAAAACTGTTTTTT.

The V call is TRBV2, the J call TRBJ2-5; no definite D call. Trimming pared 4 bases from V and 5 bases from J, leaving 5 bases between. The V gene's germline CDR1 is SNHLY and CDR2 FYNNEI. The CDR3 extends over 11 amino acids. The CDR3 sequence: CASSVMETQYF. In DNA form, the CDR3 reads TGTGCCAGCAGTGTTATGGAGACCCAGTACTTC.

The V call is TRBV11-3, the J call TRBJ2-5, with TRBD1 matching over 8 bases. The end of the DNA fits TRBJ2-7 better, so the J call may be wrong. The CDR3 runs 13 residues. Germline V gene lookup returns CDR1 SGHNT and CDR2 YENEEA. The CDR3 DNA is TGTGCCAGCAGCCCCGGGACAGGTAACGAGCAGTACTTC. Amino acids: CASSPGTGNEQYF.

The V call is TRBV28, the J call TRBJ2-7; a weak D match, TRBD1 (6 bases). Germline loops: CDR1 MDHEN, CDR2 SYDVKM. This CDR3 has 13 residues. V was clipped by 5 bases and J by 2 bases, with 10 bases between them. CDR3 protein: CASSRTVAYEQYF. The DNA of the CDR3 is TGTGCCAGCAGTCGGACAGTTGCCTACGAGCAGTACTTC.

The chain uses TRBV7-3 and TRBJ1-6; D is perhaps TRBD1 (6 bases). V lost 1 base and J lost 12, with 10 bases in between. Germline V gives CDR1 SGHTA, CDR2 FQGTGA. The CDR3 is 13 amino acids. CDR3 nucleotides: TGTGCCAGCAGCTTAAATCAGGGGAGACCCCTCCACTTT. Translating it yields CASSLNQGRPLHF.

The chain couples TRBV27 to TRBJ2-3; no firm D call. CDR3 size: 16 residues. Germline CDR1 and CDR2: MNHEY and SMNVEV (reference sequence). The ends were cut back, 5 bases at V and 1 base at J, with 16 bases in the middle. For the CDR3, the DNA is TGTGCCAGCAGTCCTCGAGGTGTCATACGCACAGATACGCAGTATTTT. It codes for CASSPRGVIRTDTQYF.

CDR3 protein: CASRKTSSQETQYF. As DNA, the CDR3 is TGTGCCAGCAGAAAGACTAGCAGCCAAGAGACCCAGTACTTC. The chain combines TRBV2 with TRBJ2-5; the match to TRBD2 covers 7 bases. Germline V gene lookup returns CDR1 SNHLY and CDR2 FYNNEI. There are 14 residues in the CDR3. Trimming cost V 6 bases and J 1 base; bases outside gene matches: 5.

CDR3 nucleotide sequence: TGTGCCTGGAGTCAGGGACAAGCAGATACGCAGTATTTT. As protein: CAWSQGQADTQYF. The chain combines TRBV30 with TRBJ2-3, with D perhaps TRBD1 (6 bases). Germline lookup yields CDR1 GTSNPN and CDR2 SVGIG (reference sequence). This CDR3 spans 13 amino acids. Trimming took off 2 bases at V and 4 bases at J, with 10 bases between the two ends.

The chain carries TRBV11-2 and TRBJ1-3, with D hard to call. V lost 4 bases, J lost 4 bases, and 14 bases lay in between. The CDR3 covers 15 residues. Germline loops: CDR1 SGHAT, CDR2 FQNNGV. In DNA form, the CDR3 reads TGTGCCAGCAGCTCCCTGTCGGGTCGCGGAAACACCATATATTTT. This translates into CASSSLSGRGNTIYF.

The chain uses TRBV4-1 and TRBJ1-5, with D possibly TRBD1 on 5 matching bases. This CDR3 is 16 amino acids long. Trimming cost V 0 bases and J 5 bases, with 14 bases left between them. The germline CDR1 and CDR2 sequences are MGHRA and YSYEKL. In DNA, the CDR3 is TGCGCCAGCAGCCAAGATGGAGGGACCGAATATCAGCCCCAGCATTTT. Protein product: CASSQDGGTEYQPQHF.

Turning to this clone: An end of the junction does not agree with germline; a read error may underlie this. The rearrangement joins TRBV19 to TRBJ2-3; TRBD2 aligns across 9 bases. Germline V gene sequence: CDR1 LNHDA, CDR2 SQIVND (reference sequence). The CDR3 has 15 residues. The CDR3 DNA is TGTGCCAATAGTAGATTAGCGGGGGAGACAGATACGCAGTATTTT. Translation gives CANSRLAGETDTQYF.

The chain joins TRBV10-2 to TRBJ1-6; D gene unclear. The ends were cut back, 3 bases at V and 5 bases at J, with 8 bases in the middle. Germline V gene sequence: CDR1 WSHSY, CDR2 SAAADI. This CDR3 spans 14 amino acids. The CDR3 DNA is TGCGCCAGCAGTGAACGCGGGAATAATTCACCCCTCCACTTT. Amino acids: CASSERGNNSPLHF.

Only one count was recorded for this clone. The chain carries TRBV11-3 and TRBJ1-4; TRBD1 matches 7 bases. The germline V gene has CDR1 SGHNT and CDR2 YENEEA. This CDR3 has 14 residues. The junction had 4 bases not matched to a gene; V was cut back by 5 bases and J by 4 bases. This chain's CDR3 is CASSKGQSNEKLFF. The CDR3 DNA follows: TGTGCCAGCAGCAAGGGACAGAGTAATGAAAAACTGTTTTTT.

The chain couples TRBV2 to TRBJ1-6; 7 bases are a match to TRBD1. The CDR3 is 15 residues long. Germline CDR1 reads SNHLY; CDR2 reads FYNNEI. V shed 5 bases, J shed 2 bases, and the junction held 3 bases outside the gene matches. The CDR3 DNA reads TGTGCCAGCAGTAGGCAGGGGGCCTATAATTCACCCCTCCACTTT. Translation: CASSRQGAYNSPLHF.